This TCR beta chain was recorded in a study of T cell changes during pregnancy in multiple sclerosis (dated by TCRdb to between 2017 and 2020). Describing the broader study: The study looked at changes in the T cell repertoire across pregnancy in women with multiple sclerosis.

For this clone: Its cognate antigen has yet to be identified. No quality values exist for individual bases; no much larger clone is one base distant.

Libraries were built with the immunoSEQ multiplex PCR assay. This immuneACCESS table, as held by TCRdb, lists in-frame sequences with V and J called but not all clones. Of the missing ones, under half trace to an unresolved V gene in checked studies; the others have no known cause. The sample contains about 47,000 clones, 70% to 90% of them found a single time. The top ten hold about 1.8% of the sample. As encoded in the germline V gene, CDR1 is MNHEY while CDR2 is SVGAGI. Trimming costs V 6 bases and J 4 bases, and their ends lie 15 bases apart. The CDR3 contains 14 residues, cysteine and phenylalanine counted. The sequence is cut down to CDR3 DNA, 42 bases in frame from base 1.

The clonotype was recovered from a female donor with multiple sclerosis, enrolled in a pregnancy study. The source material was peripheral blood, sampled in the first trimester of pregnancy. The chain joins TRBV6-5 to TRBJ1-2, with TRBD1 tentatively as D gene (5 bases match). Read as DNA, the sequence is TGTGCCAGCAGACCCCCTGACAGAATCTATGGCTACACCTTC. Its amino acids are CASRPPDRIYGYTF.